This paragraph covers one TCR beta chain sequence. The antigen remains unidentified. This entry is derived from a study of identical twins. The germline gives CDR1 SGHTA, CDR2 FQGNSA. CDR3 length: 16 residues. With 5 bases clipped from V and 7 bases from J, the junction kept 9 bases outside the gene matches. Findings of the study overall: Potential partial confounding of zero-insertion analyses by invariant MAIT and iNKT cells was noted. It was out-of-frame TCR alpha sharing in monozygotic twins that models underestimated.

One entry per CDR3 protein results from TCRdb running MiXCR on the 5' RACE reads. The repertoire holds some 1,700,000 distinct CDR3 sequences, less than 35% seen once, with over 0.25% in the top ten. This chain connects TRBV7-2 to TRBJ2-1, with TRBD2 identical over 12 bases. The clonotype was recovered from a newborn girl in good health. The specimen sequenced was cord blood. The CDR3 here is CASSRRTSGVLNEQFF. In DNA, the CDR3 is TGTGCCAGCAGCCGCCGGACTAGCGGGGTATTAAATGAGCAGTTCTTC.